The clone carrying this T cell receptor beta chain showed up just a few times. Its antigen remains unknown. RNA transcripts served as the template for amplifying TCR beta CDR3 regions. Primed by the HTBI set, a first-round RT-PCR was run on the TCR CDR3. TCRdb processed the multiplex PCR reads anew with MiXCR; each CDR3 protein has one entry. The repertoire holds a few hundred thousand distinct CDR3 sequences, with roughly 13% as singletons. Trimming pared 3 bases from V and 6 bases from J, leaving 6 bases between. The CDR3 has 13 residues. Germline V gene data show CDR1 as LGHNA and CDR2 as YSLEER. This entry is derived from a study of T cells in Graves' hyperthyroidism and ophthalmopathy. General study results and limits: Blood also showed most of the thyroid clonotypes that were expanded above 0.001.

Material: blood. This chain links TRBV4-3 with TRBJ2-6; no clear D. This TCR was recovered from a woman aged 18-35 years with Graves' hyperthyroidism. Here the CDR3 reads CASSQQVANVLTF. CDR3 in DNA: TGCGCCAGCAGCCAGCAAGTGGCCAACGTCCTGACTTTC.